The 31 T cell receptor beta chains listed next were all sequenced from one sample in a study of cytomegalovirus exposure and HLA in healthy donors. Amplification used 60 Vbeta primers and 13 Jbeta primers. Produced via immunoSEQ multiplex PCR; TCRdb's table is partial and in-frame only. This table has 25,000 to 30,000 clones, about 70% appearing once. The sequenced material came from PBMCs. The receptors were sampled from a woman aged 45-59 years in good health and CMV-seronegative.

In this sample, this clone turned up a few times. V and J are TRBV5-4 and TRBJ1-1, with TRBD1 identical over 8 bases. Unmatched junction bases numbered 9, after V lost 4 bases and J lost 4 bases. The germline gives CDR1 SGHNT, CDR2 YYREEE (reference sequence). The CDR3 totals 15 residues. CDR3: CASSPGTGEGTEAFF. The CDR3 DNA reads TGTGCCAGCAGCCCTGGGACAGGCGAGGGCACTGAAGCTTTCTTT.

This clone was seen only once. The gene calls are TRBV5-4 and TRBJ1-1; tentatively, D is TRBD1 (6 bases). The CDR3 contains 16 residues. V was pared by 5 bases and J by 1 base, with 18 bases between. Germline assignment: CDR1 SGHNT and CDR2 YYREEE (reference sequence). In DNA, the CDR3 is TGTGCCAGCAGGTTCTCCCTGGGACAACAGAACACTGAAGCTTTCTTT. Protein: CASRFSLGQQNTEAFF.

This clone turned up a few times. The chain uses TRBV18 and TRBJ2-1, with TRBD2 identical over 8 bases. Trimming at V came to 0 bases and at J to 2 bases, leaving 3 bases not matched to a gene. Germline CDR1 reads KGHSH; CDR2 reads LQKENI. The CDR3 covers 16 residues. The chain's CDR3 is CASSPPAGGTYNEQFF. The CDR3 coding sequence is TGTGCCAGCTCACCACCGGCGGGGGGTACCTACAATGAGCAGTTCTTC.

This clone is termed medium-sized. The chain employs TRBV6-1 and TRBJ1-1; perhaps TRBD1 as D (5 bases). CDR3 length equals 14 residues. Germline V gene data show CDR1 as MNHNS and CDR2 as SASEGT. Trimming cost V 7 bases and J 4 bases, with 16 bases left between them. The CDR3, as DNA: TGTGCCAGCAAAGAAAAAAGCGGGGGCACTGAAGCTTTCTTT. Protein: CASKEKSGGTEAFF.

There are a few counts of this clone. The CDR3 region is CSVSQGTTEAFF. The CDR3 region has the DNA TGCAGCGTTTCTCAGGGCACCACTGAAGCTTTCTTT. This chain uses TRBV29-1 with TRBJ1-1; tentatively, D is TRBD1 (5 bases). The CDR3 consists of 12 residues. CDR1 and CDR2 from the germline V gene are SQVTM and ANQGSEA. Trimming took 5 bases from V and 4 from J, leaving 11 bases between them.

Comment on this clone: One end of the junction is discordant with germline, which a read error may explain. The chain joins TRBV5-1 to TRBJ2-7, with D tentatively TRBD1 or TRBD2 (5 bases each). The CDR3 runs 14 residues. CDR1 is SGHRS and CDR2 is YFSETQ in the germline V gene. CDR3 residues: CASRLGTDTYEQYF. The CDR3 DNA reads TGCGCCAGCAGATTGGGGACGGACACCTACGAGCAGTACTTC.

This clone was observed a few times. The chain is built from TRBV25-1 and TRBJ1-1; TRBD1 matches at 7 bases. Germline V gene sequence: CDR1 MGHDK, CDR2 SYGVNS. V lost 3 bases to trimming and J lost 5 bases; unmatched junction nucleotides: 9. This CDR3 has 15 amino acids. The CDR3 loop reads CASSELTGRGTEAFF. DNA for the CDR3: TGTGCCAGCAGTGAGTTGACAGGGCGAGGGACTGAAGCTTTCTTT.

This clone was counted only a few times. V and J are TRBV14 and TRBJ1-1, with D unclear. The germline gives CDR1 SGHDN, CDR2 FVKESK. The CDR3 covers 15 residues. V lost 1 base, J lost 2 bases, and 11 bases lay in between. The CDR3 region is CASSQAWRSNTEAFF. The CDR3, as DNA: TGTGCCAGCAGCCAAGCCTGGCGGAGTAACACTGAAGCTTTCTTT.

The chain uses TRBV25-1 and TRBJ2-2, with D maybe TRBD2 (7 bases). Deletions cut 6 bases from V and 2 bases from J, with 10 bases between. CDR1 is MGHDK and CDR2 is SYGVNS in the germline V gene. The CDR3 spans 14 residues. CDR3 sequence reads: CASRRGGNTGELFF. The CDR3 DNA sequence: TGTGCCAGCAGGAGGGGGGGAAACACCGGGGAGCTGTTTTTT. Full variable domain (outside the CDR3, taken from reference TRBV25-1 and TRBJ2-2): EADIYQTPRYLVIGTGKKITLECSQTMGHDKMYWYQQDPGMELHLIHYSYGVNSTEKGDLSSESTVSRIRTEHFPLTLESARPSHTSQYLCASRRGGNTGELFFGEGSRLTVL.

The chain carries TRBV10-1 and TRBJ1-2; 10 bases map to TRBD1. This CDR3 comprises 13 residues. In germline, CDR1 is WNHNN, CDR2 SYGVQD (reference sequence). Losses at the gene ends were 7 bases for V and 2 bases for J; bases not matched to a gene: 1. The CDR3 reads CASTGQGNYGYTF. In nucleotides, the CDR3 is TGCGCCAGCACGGGACAGGGGAACTATGGCTACACCTTC.

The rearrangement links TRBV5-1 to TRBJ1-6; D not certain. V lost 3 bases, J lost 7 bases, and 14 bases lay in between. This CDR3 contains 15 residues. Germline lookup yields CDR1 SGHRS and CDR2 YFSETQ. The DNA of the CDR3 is TGCGCCAGCAGCTCTACGGGTATTGTGAATTCACCCCTCCACTTT. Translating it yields CASSSTGIVNSPLHF.

The CDR3 DNA is TGCGCCAGCAGCCAAGATGTGGTGAGCTCCTACGAGCAGTACTTC. It yields the protein CASSQDVVSSYEQYF. The V and J genes are TRBV4-1 and TRBJ2-7; D is undetermined. The germline V gene has CDR1 MGHRA and CDR2 YSYEKL. Trimming took 0 bases from V and 0 from J, leaving 9 bases between them. The CDR3 has 15 residues.

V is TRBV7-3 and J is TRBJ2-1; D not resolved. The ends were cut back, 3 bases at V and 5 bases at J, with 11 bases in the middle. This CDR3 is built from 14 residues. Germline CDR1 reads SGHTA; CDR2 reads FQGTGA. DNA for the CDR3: TGTGCCAGCAGCTTCTTCGGTGAGGACAATGAGCAGTTCTTC. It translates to CASSFFGEDNEQFF.

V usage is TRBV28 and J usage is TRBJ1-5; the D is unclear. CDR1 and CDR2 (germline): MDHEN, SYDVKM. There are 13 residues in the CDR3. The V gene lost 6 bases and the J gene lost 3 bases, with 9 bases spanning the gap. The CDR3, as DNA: TGTGCCAGCAGACAGAACCTCAATCAGCCCCAGCATTTT. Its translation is CASRQNLNQPQHF. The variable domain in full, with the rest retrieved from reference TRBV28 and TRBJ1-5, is DVKVTQSSRYLVKRTGEKVFLECVQDMDHENMFWYRQDPGLGLRLIYFSYDVKMKEKGDIPEGYSVSREKKERFSLILESASTNQTSMYLCASRQNLNQPQHFGDGTRLSIL.

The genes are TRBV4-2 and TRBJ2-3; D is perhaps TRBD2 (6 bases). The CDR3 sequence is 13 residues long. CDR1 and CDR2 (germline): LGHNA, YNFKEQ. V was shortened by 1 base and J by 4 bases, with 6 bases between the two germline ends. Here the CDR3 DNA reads TGTGCCAGCAGCCAAGCTAGCGCAGATACGCAGTATTTT. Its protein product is CASSQASADTQYF.

DNA of the CDR3: TGTGCCACCAGCGGCGGGACCCCGGGGACCGGGGAGCTGTTTTTT. It codes for CATSGGTPGTGELFF. This chain joins TRBV15 and TRBJ2-2, with D possibly TRBD2 on 6 matching bases. V was cut by 5 bases and J by 5 bases, with 15 bases left in between. CDR3 length: 15 residues. The germline V gene has CDR1 LNHNV and CDR2 YYDKDF (reference sequence). The entire variable domain, with the rest obtained from reference TRBV15 and TRBJ2-2, is as follows: DAMVIQNPRYQVTQFGKPVTLSCSQTLNHNVMYWYQQKSSQAPKLLFHYYDKDFNNEADTPDNFQSRRPNTSFCFLDIRSPGLGDTAMYLCATSGGTPGTGELFFGEGSRLTVL.

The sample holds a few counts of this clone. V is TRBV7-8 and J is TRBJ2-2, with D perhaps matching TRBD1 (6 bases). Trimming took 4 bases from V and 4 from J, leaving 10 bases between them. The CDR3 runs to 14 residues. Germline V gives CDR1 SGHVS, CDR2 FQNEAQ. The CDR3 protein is CASSSGQTTGELFF. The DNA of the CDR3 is TGTGCCAGCAGCTCCGGACAGACCACCGGGGAGCTGTTTTTT.

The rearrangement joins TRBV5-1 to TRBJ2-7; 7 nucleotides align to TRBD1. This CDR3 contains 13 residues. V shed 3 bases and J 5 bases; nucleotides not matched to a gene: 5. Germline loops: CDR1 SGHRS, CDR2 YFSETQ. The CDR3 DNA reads TGCGCCAGCAGCTCCGGGACAGTGGACGAGCAGTACTTC. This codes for CASSSGTVDEQYF. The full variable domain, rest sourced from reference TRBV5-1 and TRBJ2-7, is KAGVTQTPRYLIKTRGQQVTLSCSPISGHRSVSWYQQTPGQGLQFLFEYFSETQRNKGNFPGRFSGRQFSNSRSEMNVSTLELGDSALYLCASSSGTVDEQYFGPGTRLTVT.

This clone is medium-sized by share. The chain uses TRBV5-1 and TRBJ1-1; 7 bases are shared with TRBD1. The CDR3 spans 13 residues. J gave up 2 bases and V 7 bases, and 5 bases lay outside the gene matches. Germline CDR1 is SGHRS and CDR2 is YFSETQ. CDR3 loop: CASSKGANTEAFF. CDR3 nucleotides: TGCGCCAGCTCTAAGGGGGCCAACACTGAAGCTTTCTTT.

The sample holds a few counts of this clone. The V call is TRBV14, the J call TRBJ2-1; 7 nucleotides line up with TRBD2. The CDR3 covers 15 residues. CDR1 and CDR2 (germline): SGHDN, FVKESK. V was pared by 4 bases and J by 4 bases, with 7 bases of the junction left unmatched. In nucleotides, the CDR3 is TGTGCCAGCAGCCCTCGGGGGGAACTATACAATGAGCAGTTCTTC. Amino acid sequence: CASSPRGELYNEQFF.

CDR3 amino acids: CASRQGQGNTEAFF. The CDR3 bases are TGTGCCAGCAGACAAGGACAGGGGAACACTGAAGCTTTCTTT. The V gene is TRBV6-5, the J gene TRBJ1-1, with 8 positions matching TRBD1. CDR3 length equals 14 residues. After removal of 6 bases from V and 1 base from J, the junction contained 4 bases not matched to a gene. Germline values: CDR1 MNHEY, CDR2 SVGAGI.

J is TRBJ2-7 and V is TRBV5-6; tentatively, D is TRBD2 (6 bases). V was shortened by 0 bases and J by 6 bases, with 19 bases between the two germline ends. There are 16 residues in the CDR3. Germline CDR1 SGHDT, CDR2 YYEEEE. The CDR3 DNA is TGTGCCAGCAGCTTGGTGTCCGTGGGAGGCCGTCGCGAGCAGTACTTC. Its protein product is CASSLVSVGGRREQYF.

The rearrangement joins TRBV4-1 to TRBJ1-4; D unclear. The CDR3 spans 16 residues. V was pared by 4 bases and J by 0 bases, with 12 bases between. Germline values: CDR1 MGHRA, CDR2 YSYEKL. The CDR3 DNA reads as TGCGCCAGCAGCCTTTTGGGCCAGGCAACTAATGAAAAACTGTTTTTT. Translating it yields CASSLLGQATNEKLFF.

The CDR3 bases are TGCGCCAGCAGCCAAGAATCGGGGGTAGGCTACGAGCAGTACTTC. It yields the protein CASSQESGVGYEQYF. The chain is built from TRBV4-1 and TRBJ2-7; D might be TRBD2 (6 bases). Trimming removed 0 bases from V and 3 bases from J, with 12 bases in between. Germline V gene lookup returns CDR1 MGHRA and CDR2 YSYEKL. The CDR3 extends over 15 amino acids.

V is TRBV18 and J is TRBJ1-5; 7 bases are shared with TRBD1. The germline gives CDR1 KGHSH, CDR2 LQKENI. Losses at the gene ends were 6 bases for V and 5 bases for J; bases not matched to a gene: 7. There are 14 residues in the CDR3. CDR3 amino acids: CASSQTGEYQPQHF. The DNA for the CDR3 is TGTGCCAGCTCGCAAACAGGGGAGTATCAGCCCCAGCATTTT.

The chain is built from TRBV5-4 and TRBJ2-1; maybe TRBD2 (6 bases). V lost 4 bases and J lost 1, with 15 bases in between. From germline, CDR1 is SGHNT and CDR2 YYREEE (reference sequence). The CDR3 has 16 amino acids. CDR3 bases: TGTGCCAGCAGCGCGCCGGGGGATCGGTCCTACAATGAGCAGTTCTTC. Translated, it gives CASSAPGDRSYNEQFF.

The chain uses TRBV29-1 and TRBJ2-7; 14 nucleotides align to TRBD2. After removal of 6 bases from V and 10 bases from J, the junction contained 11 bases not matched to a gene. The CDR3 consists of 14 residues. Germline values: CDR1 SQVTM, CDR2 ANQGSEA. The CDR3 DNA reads TGCAGCGTGACCCGGACTAGCGGGAGGAACAATCAGTACTTC. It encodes CSVTRTSGRNNQYF.

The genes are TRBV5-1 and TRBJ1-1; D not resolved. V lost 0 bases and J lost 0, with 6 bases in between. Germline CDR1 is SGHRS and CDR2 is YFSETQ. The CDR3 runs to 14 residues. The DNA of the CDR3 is TGCGCCAGCAGCTTGGACGGGATGAACACTGAAGCTTTCTTT. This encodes CASSLDGMNTEAFF.

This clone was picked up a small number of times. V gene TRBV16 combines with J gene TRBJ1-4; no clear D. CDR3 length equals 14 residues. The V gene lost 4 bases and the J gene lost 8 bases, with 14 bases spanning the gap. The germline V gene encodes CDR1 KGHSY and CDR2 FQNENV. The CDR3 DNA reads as TGTGCCAGCAGCCGCGGGTCCGATGGGGAAAAACTGTTTTTT. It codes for CASSRGSDGEKLFF.

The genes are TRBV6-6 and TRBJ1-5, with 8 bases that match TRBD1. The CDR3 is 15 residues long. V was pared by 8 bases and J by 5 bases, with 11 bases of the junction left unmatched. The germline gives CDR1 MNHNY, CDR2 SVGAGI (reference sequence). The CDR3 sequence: CASAPMGQVYQPQHF. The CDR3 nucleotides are TGTGCCAGCGCCCCGATGGGACAGGTATATCAGCCCCAGCATTTT.

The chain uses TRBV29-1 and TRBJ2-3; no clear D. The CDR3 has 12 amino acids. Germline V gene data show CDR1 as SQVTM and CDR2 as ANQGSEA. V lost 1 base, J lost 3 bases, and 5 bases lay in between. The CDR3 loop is CSVEASTDTQYF. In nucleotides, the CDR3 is TGCAGCGTTGAAGCCTCTACAGATACGCAGTATTTT.